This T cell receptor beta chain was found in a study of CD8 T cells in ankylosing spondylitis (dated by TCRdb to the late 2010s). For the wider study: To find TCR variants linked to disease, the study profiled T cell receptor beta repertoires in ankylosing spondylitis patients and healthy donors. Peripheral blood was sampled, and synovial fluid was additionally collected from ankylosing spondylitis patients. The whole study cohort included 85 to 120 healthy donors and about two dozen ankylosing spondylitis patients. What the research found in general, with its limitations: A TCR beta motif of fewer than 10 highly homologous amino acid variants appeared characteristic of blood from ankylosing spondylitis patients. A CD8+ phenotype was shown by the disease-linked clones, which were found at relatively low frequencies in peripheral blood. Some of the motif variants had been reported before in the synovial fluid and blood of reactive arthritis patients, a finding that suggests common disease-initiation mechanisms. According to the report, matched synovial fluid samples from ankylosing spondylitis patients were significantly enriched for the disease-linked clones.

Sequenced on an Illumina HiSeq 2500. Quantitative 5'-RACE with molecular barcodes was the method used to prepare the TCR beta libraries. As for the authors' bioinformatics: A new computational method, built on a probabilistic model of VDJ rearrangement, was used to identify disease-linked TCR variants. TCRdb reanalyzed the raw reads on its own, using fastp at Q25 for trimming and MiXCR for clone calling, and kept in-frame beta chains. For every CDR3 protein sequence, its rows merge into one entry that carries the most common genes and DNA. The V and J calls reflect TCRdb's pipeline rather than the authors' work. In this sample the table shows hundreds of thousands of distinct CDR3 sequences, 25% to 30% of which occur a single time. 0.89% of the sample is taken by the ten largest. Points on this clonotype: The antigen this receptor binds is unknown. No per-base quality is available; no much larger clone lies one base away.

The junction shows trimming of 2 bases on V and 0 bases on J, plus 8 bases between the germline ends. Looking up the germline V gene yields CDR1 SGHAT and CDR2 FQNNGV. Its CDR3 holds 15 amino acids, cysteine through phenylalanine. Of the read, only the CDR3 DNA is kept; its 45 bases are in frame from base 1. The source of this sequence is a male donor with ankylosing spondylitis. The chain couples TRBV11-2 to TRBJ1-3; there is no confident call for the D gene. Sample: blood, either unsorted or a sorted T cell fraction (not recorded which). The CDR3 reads CASSLQAPSGNTIYF. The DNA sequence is TGTGCCAGCAGCTTACAGGCTCCCTCTGGAAACACCATATATTTT.